This T cell receptor (beta chain) was recorded in a study of blood T cells in healthy people across ages. Then a second PCR, running about 6 to 12 cycles, was carried out with a sample-barcoded 5' primer and a J-beta primer mix. Any given sample supplied a minimum of 3 million CDR3-containing paired-end reads. MiXCR, run by TCRdb on the 5' RACE reads, gives a single entry per CDR3 protein. The sample comprises fewer than 1,000,000 distinct CDR3 sequences, 35% to 50% of which are singletons, and 15% to 20% rests with the top ten. In its sample, this clonotype was seen a few times. The specimen sequenced was blood. The clonotype comes from an elderly man in good health.

The CDR3 nucleotides are TGTGCCACCAGCAGAGACCGTAACATAGGGAATGAGCAGTTCTTC. This codes for CATSRDRNIGNEQFF. The V call is TRBV15, the J call TRBJ2-1, with no clear D. Trimming removed 0 bases from V and 7 bases from J, with 13 bases in between. The CDR3 is made up of 15 amino acids. Per the germline V gene, CDR1 is LNHNV and CDR2 is YYDKDF (reference sequence).